This T cell receptor (beta chain) is from a study of T cells in Graves' hyperthyroidism and ophthalmopathy. Overall study: Staff took peripheral blood when the initial diagnosis was made, before any treatment began. Points from the study as a whole: The blood repertoire included most of the expanded thyroid clonotypes above 0.001.

TCR beta CDR3 region amplification was performed from RNA transcripts. Researchers ran a first-round RT-PCR on the TCR CDR3 using the HTBI primer set. TCRdb re-called the multiplex PCR reads through MiXCR, storing one row per CDR3 protein. The data contain 600,000 to 900,000 distinct CDR3 sequences, less than 20% of them singletons. The diagnostic basis comprised clinical symptoms, serum thyroxine and TRAb, thyroid ultrasound and orbital computed tomography. This clonotype was picked up many times. Its antigen is unknown. The CDR3 is made up of 12 amino acids. The germline V gene encodes CDR1 KGHSH and CDR2 LQKENI. Trimming removed 3 bases at V and 5 bases at J, with 7 bases between.

The clonotype comes from a man aged 18 to 29 with Graves' hyperthyroidism. The rearrangement uses TRBV18 and TRBJ2-5; D gene unclear. The source material was blood. The CDR3 bases are TGTGCCAGCTCACCCGGGCGGGAGACCCAGTACTTC. This gives the protein CASSPGRETQYF. The full variable domain, in which reference TRBV18 and TRBJ2-5 provide the parts outside the CDR3, is NAGVMQNPRHLVRRRGQEARLRCSPMKGHSHVYWYRQLPEEGLKFMVYLQKENIIDESGMPKERFSAEFPKEGPSILRIQQVVRGDSAAYFCASSPGRETQYFGPGTRLLVL.